This TCR beta chain comes out of a study of blood T cell repertoires in COVID-19 (dated by TCRdb to the early 2020s). For the study in its entirety: The collaborator samples originated in the United States, Italy and Spain and spanned the acute and convalescent phases of COVID-19. The prospective study material was composed of cDNA or gDNA derived from T cells, B-cell-depleted T cells, or PBMCs. Deeply sampled blood TCRbeta repertoires from subjects exposed to, actively infected with, or recovered from COVID-19 were included in the dataset. The repertoires were made available in a free public database intended to serve as a resource for research on the immune response to SARS-CoV-2. The samples were drawn from the first 160 participants of the ongoing ImmuneRACE study and from more than 1,000 subjects provided by 6 global collaborators. Nearly every sample came with metadata listing a de-identified subject ID, COVID-19 status, age in years and sex. Where HLA class I and class II types were available, the types were taken from metadata supplied by the sample provider, not from assay-based typing.

TCRbeta CDR3 regions were amplified from genomic DNA using the immunoSEQ Assay, a bias-controlled multiplex PCR. The study's processing was this. The number of nucleated cells in each sample was estimated from the amplification of reference gene primers within the assay. To quantify the absolute abundance of each unique TCRbeta CDR3 rearrangement, sequence reads were collapsed and filtered. For each sample, productive Simpson clonality was calculated as the square root of Simpson's diversity index across productive rearrangements. Not all clones reach the TCRdb copy of this immuneACCESS table, which keeps in-frame sequences only. Checked studies attribute under half of the gap to unresolved V genes and leave the rest unexplained. D and trimming were read from the DNA, whereas the V and J calls and clone size are those reported in that table. Within this sample are 80,000 to 90,000 clones, with around nine tenths of them counted one time only. 5.4% of the sample is in the top ten clones.

Overall study outcomes, separate from this receptor: Clinical and demographic metadata were provided uncurated, with the amount varying by source and participant.

The collaborating institutions used their own protocols to collect whole blood in K2EDTA tubes. For TCRbeta analysis, collaborator samples were shipped as frozen whole blood, as isolated PBMCs, or as DNA extracted from either sample type. This clone was counted only a few times. No cognate antigen has been identified for it. No much larger clone is present one base from it, and per-base qualities are unavailable. The receptor was isolated from a man aged 55 to 70 with acute or convalescent COVID-19. The sample was peripheral blood.

The CDR3 region has the sequence CASSLLPSEGSNEQFF. The nucleotide sequence reads TGTGCCAGCAGCCTCCTTCCTTCCGAGGGAAGCAATGAGCAGTTCTTC. The chain employs TRBV7-9 and TRBJ2-1; TRBD2 is possibly the D segment (5 matching bases). Trimming takes 5 bases from V and 6 bases from J, and the germline ends sit 20 bases apart. The CDR3 numbers 16 residues from cysteine through phenylalanine. Of the read, only the CDR3 DNA is kept; its 48 bases are in frame from base 1. The germline V gene (reference sequence) sets CDR1 to SEHNR and CDR2 to FQNEAQ.